Reported below is one T cell receptor beta chain. The antigen is unknown. Profiled with immunoSEQ multiplex PCR; TCRdb holds only in-frame clones, not every one. Here the sample spans 150,000 to 180,000 clones, 80% to 90% being singletons. This sample was included in a study of cytomegalovirus exposure and HLA in healthy donors. Study context: The 120 or so validation repertoires used a platform that matched the one used for the approximately 690 first-cohort repertoires, as a later analysis reported. Study results and limitations: The study flagged roughly 160 TCR beta chains as cytomegalovirus-associated. Rarity held for most TCR sequences, but there were some public TCRs that occurred in many donors. CMV antigen specificity of three CMV-associated chains was confirmed in vitro.

The CDR3 spans 16 residues. With 4 bases removed from V and 8 bases from J, the gap between germline ends came to 24 bases. CDR1 and CDR2 (germline): SGHTS, YDEGEE. The sequence was obtained from a man between 18 and 35 years old in good health and CMV-seropositive. The V and J genes are TRBV5-8 and TRBJ1-2; maybe TRBD1 (6 bases). Sequenced: PBMCs. For the CDR3, the DNA is TGTGCCAGCAGCCTCTGGGGGCGGTCGTCCCAAAAGGGCTACACCTTC. Translation: CASSLWGRSSQKGYTF. Variable domain in full (rest from reference TRBV5-8 and TRBJ1-2): EAGVTQSPTHLIKTRGQQATLRCSPISGHTSVYWYQQALGLGLQFLLWYDEGEERNRGNFPPRFSGRQFPNYSSELNVNALELEDSALYLCASSLWGRSSQKGYTFGSGTRLTVV.